The rows below give T cell receptor beta chains drawn from one sample of a study of blood T cell repertoires in COVID-19. Some clones are missing from TCRdb's copy, which holds only in-frame ones; the method was immunoSEQ multiplex PCR. The sample includes hundreds of thousands of clones, around 88% of them seen just once. Sequenced input: peripheral blood. Receptors were obtained from a woman older than 75 with COVID-19, enrolled during active disease. Each CDR3 is given with its conserved first and last residue. The D gene is left open where the match is weak. Not every row has a clone size; where given, it reads once, few, many or a size class.

V: TRBV19
D: .
J: TRBJ1-4
size: .
DNA: TGTGCCAGTAGTACTCGACAGACATCAAATGAAAAACTGTTTTTT
CDR3: CASSTRQTSNEKLFF

V: TRBV7-7
D: .
J: TRBJ2-5
size: .
DNA: TGTGCTAGCAGCGCCGGGACACAACAAGAGACCCAGTACTTC
CDR3: CASSAGTQQETQYF

V: TRBV30
D: .
J: TRBJ1-1
size: .
DNA: TGTGCCTGGAGCCATCGGAGTGAAGCTTTCTTT
CDR3: CAWSHRSEAFF

V: TRBV2
D: TRBD2
J: TRBJ2-1
size: .
DNA: TGTGCCAGCAGTGAAGAGTTAGCGGGGGGGCAGAATGAGCAGTTCTTC
CDR3: CASSEELAGGQNEQFF

V: TRBV7-9
D: .
J: TRBJ2-5
size: .
DNA: TGTGCCAGCAGCTTAGAACACCGCCAAGAGACCCAGTACTTC
CDR3: CASSLEHRQETQYF

V: TRBV5-1
D: .
J: TRBJ2-5
size: .
DNA: TGCGCCAGCAGCTTGGAACCGGAAGAGACCCAGTACTTC
CDR3: CASSLEPEETQYF

V: TRBV28
D: .
J: TRBJ1-1
size: .
DNA: TGTGCCAGCAGTTTATTAGGAGGGGCCGAAGCTTTCTTT
CDR3: CASSLLGGAEAFF

V: TRBV30
D: .
J: TRBJ2-7
size: .
DNA: TGTGCCTGGAGTGATCGCTACGAGCAGTACTTC
CDR3: CAWSDRYEQYF

V: TRBV4-3
D: .
J: TRBJ2-1
size: .
DNA: TGCGCCAGCAGCCAAGATCTAGTTAGCTTTAATGAGCAGTTCTTC
CDR3: CASSQDLVSFNEQFF

V: TRBV18
D: .
J: TRBJ1-6
size: few
DNA: TGTGCCAGCTCACCGGTGGGGGCGCGACAAAATAATTCACCCCTCCACTTT
CDR3: CASSPVGARQNNSPLHF

V: TRBV11-2
D: .
J: TRBJ2-7
size: .
DNA: TGTGCCAGCAGCTTAGCAGGGGCCTACGAGCAGTACTTC
CDR3: CASSLAGAYEQYF

V: TRBV5-6
D: .
J: TRBJ1-2
size: .
DNA: TGTGCCAGCAGCTGGACAGTCTATGGCTACACCTTC
CDR3: CASSWTVYGYTF

V: TRBV18
D: .
J: TRBJ1-1
size: .
DNA: TGTGCCAGCTCACCACCGGGGGCCACTGAAGCTTTCTTT
CDR3: CASSPPGATEAFF

V: TRBV10-1
D: .
J: TRBJ2-5
size: .
DNA: TGCGCCAGCAGGGGGGCGGCAGGGAAGGAGCAAGAGACCCAGTACTTC
CDR3: CASRGAAGKEQETQYF

V: TRBV10-2
D: TRBD2
J: TRBJ2-2
size: once
DNA: TGCGCCAGCAGGAGGACTAGCGGGGACGGGGAGCTGTTTTTT
CDR3: CASRRTSGDGELFF

V: TRBV5-1
D: .
J: TRBJ2-7
size: .
DNA: TGCGCCAGCAGCAGACAGGTTTTGGACGAGCAGTACTTC
CDR3: CASSRQVLDEQYF

V: TRBV4-2
D: .
J: TRBJ1-2
size: .
DNA: TGTGCCAGCAGCCAAGGTCCTAGTGAAGCTGGCTACACCTTC
CDR3: CASSQGPSEAGYTF

V: TRBV6-1
D: .
J: TRBJ1-5
size: .
DNA: TGTGCCAGCAGTGAAGGGACAGCTTATAGCAATCAGCCCCAGCATTTT
CDR3: CASSEGTAYSNQPQHF

V: TRBV5-5
D: TRBD1
J: TRBJ1-1
size: .
DNA: TGTGCCAGCAGCTCAGGGACAGGGGGCACTGAAGCTTTCTTT
CDR3: CASSSGTGGTEAFF

V: TRBV5-4
D: TRBD2
J: TRBJ2-3
size: .
DNA: TGTGCCAGCAGCTTGGGTACTAGCGGGGGCACAGATACGCAGTATTTT
CDR3: CASSLGTSGGTDTQYF

V: TRBV10-2
D: TRBD1
J: TRBJ2-3
size: .
DNA: TGCGCCAGCAGTTTTCAGGGGGCGACAGATACGCAGTATTTT
CDR3: CASSFQGATDTQYF

V: TRBV7-9
D: TRBD2
J: TRBJ2-2
size: .
DNA: TGTGCCAGCAGCCTAGGTAGCGGGCGTACCGGGGAGCTGTTTTTT
CDR3: CASSLGSGRTGELFF

V: TRBV28
D: TRBD1
J: TRBJ2-5
size: .
DNA: TGTGCCAGCAGTACCCCGGGACAGGGAGGGGAGACCCAGTACTTC
CDR3: CASSTPGQGGETQYF

V: TRBV5-1
D: TRBD1
J: TRBJ2-1
size: .
DNA: TGCGCCAGCAGCTTGAGCGGACAGGACTACAATGAGCAGTTCTTC
CDR3: CASSLSGQDYNEQFF

V: TRBV2
D: TRBD2
J: TRBJ2-3
size: .
DNA: TGTGCCAGCAGTGAAATAGCGGGGAGGGGGGATACGCAGTATTTT
CDR3: CASSEIAGRGDTQYF

V: TRBV2
D: TRBD1
J: TRBJ1-2
size: .
DNA: TGTGCCAGCTCCGGACAGGGAACTTTAGATGGCTACACCTTC
CDR3: CASSGQGTLDGYTF

V: TRBV28
D: TRBD1
J: TRBJ1-5
size: .
DNA: TGTGCCAGCAGTTTAAGAGCCCGACAGGGCGATCAGCCCCAGCATTTT
CDR3: CASSLRARQGDQPQHF

V: TRBV6-4
D: TRBD1
J: TRBJ1-2
size: .
DNA: TGTGCCAGCAGTGCAGAGACAGGGGGCCACACGAACTATGGCTACACCTTC
CDR3: CASSAETGGHTNYGYTF

V: TRBV28
D: .
J: TRBJ2-1
size: few
DNA: TGTGCCAGCTCGGACAACTCCTACAATGAGCAGTTCTTC
CDR3: CASSDNSYNEQFF

V: TRBV7-9
D: .
J: TRBJ1-2
size: .
DNA: TGTGCCAGCAGCGCAGGGACACCGGAAAAGATCTTC
CDR3: CASSAGTPEKIF

V: TRBV7-8
D: TRBD1
J: TRBJ1-4
size: .
DNA: TGTGCCAGCAGCTCAGGACAGGGCGGAAGGGAAAAACTGTTTTTT
CDR3: CASSSGQGGREKLFF